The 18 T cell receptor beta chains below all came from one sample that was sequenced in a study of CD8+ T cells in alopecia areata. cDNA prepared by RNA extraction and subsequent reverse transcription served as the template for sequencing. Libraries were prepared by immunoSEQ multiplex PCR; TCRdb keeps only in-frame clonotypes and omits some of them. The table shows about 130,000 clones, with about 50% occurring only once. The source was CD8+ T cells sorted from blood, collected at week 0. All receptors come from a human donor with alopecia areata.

The CDR3 is CASSSDRGGTGELFF. CDR3 nucleotide sequence: TGTGCCAGCAGCTCGGACAGGGGCGGAACCGGGGAGCTGTTTTTT. The rearrangement uses TRBV7-9 and TRBJ2-2; TRBD1 agrees at 9 bases. The CDR3 sequence is 15 residues long. With 4 bases clipped from V and 5 bases from J, the junction kept 5 bases outside the gene matches. CDR1 is SEHNR, CDR2 FQNEAQ, per germline (reference sequence).

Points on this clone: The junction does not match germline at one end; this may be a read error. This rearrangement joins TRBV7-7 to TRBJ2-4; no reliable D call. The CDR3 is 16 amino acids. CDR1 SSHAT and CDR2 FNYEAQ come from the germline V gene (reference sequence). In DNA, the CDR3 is TGTGCTAGCAGCTTAGGGTGTCAAGGGCCGAGGCACATTCAGTACTTC. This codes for CASSLGCQGPRHIQYF.

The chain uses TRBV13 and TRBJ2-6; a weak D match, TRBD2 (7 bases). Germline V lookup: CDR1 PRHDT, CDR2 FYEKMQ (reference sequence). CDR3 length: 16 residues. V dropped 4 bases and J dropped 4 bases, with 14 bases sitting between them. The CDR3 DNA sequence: TGTGCCAGCAGCTCCGGGGGGCTAGCAGGGGCCAACGTCCTGACTTTC. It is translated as CASSSGGLAGANVLTF.

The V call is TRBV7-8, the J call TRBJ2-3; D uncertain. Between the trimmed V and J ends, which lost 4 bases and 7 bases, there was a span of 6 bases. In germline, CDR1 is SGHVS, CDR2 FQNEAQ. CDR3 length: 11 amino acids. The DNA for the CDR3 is TGTGCCAGCAGCTCCCCCTATACGCAGTATTTT. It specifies CASSSPYTQYF.

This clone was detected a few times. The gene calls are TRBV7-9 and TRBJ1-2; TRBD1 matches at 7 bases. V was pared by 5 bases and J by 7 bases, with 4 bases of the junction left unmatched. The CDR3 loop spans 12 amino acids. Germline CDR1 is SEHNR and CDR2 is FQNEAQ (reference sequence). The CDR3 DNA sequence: TGTGCCAGCAGCCCAGGGGGGGCTGGCTACACCTTC. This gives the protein CASSPGGAGYTF. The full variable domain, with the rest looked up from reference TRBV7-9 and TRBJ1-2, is DTGVSQNPRHKITKRGQNVTFRCDPISEHNRLYWYRQTLGQGPEFLTYFQNEAQLEKSRLLSDRFSAERPKGSFSTLEIQRTEQGDSAMYLCASSPGGAGYTFGSGTRLTVV.

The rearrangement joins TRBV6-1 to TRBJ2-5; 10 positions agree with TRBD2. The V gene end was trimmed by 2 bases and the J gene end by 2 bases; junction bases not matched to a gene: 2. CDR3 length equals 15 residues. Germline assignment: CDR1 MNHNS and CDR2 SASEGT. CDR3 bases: TGTGCCAGCAGTGAACTAGCGGGGGAACAAGAGACCCAGTACTTC. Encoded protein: CASSELAGEQETQYF.

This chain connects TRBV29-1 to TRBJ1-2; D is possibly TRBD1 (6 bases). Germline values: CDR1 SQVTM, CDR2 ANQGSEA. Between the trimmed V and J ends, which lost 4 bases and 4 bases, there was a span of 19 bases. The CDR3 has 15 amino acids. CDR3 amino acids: CSVGAPTGSSYGYTF. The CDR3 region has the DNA TGCAGCGTTGGGGCCCCTACAGGGTCTAGCTATGGCTACACCTTC. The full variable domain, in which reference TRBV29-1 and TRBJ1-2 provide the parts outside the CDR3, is SAVISQKPSRDICQRGTSLTIQCQVDSQVTMMFWYRQQPGQSLTLIATANQGSEATYESGFVIDKFPISRPNLTFSTLTVSNMSPEDSSIYLCSVGAPTGSSYGYTFGSGTRLTVV.

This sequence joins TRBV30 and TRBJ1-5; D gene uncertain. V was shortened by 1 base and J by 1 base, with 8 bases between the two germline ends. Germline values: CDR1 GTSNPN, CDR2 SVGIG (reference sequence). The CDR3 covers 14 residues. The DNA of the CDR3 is TGTGCCTGGAGTGAGGTCGTGAGCAATCAGCCCCAGCATTTT. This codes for CAWSEVVSNQPQHF. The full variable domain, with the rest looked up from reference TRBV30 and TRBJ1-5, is SQTIHQWPATLVQPVGSPLSLECTVEGTSNPNLYWYRQAAGRGLQLLFYSVGIGQISSEVPQNLSASRPQDRQFILSSKKLLLSDSGFYLCAWSEVVSNQPQHFGDGTRLSIL.

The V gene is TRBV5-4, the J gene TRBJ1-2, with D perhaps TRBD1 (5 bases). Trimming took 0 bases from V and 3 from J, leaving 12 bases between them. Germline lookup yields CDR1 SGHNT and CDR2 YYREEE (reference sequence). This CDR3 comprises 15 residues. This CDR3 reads CASSLVQDKHYGYTF. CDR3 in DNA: TGTGCCAGCAGCTTGGTACAGGACAAGCACTATGGCTACACCTTC.

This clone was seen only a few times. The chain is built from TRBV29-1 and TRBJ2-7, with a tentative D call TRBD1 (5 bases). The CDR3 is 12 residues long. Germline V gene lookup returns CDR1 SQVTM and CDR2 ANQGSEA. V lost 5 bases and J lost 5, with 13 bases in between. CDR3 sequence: CSVQGVSHEQYF. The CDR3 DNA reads TGCAGCGTTCAAGGGGTGAGCCACGAGCAGTACTTC.

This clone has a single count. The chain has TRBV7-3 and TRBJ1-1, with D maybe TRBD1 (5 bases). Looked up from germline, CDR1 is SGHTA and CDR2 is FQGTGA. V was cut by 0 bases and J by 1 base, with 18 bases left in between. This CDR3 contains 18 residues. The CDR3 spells CASSLTHGTGDANTEAFF. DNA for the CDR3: TGTGCCAGCAGCTTAACGCATGGGACTGGAGACGCGAACACTGAAGCTTTCTTT.

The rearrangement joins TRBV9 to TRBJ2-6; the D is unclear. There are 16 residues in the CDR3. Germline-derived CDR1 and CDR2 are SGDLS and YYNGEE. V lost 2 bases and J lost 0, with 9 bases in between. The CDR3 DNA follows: TGTGCCAGCAGCGTTTTCCCTGACTCTGGGGCCAACGTCCTGACTTTC. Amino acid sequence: CASSVFPDSGANVLTF.

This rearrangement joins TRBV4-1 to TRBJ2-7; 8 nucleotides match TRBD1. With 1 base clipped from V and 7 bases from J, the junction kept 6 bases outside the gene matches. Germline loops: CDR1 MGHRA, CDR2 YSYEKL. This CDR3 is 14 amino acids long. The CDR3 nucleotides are TGCGCCAGCAGCCAAGGGACAGGGTTGCGGGAGCAGTACTTC. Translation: CASSQGTGLREQYF.

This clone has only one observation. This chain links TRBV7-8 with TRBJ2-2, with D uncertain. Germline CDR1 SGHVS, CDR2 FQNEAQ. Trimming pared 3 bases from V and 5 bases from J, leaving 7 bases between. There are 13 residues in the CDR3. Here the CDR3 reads CASSFGYTGELFF. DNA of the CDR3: TGTGCCAGCAGCTTCGGTTATACCGGGGAGCTGTTTTTT.

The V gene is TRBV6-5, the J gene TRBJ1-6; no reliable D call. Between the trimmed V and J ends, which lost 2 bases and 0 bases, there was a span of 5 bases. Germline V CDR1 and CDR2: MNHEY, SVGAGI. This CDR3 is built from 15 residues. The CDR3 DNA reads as TGTGCCAGCAGTTACGGACCCTCCTATAATTCACCCCTCCACTTT. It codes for CASSYGPSYNSPLHF.

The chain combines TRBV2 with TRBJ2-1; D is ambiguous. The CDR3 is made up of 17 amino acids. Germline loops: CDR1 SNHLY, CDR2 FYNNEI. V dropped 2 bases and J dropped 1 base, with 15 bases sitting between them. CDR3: CASSESSRDPSYNEQFF. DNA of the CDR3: TGTGCCAGCAGTGAATCGTCGCGAGACCCTTCCTACAATGAGCAGTTCTTC.

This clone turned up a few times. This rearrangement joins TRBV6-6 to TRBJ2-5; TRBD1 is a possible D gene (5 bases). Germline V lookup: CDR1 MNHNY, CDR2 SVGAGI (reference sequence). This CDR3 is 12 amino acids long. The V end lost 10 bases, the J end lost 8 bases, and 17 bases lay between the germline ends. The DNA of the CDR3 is TGTGCCACCGCTGCAGGGCTCCGAACCCAGTACTTC. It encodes CATAAGLRTQYF.

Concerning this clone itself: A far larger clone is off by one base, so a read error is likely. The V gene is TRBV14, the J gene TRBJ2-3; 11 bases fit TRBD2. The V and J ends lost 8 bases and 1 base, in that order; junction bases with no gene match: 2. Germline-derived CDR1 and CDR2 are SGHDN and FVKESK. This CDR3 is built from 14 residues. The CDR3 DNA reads TGTGCCAGCCAGACTAGCGGGGGCACAGATACGCAGTATTTT. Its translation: CASQTSGGTDTQYF.